Below are 27 T cell receptor beta chains sequenced from a single sample in a study of T cell changes during pregnancy in multiple sclerosis. TCRdb's table, derived via immunoSEQ multiplex PCR, lists solely in-frame clones and lacks some. The data contain more than 35,000 clones, roughly nine tenths of them singletons. Material: CD4+ T cells from peripheral blood mononuclear cells, obtained in the second trimester of pregnancy. These receptors came from a female donor with multiple sclerosis, enrolled in a pregnancy study.

The rearrangement uses TRBV11-2 and TRBJ2-1; TRBD2 matches at 14 bases. The length of the CDR3 is 15 residues. V shed 6 bases, J shed 9 bases, and the junction held 7 bases outside the gene matches. The germline CDR1 and CDR2 sequences are SGHAT and FQNNGV. As DNA, the CDR3 is TGTGCCAGCAGACGACTAGCGGGAGGGCCGGGTGAGCAGTTCTTC. Its protein product is CASRRLAGGPGEQFF.

The rearrangement uses TRBV6-4 and TRBJ2-3, with 8 bases matching TRBD2. Trimming cost V 6 bases and J 1 base; bases outside gene matches: 9. CDR1 is MRHNA and CDR2 is SNTAGT in the germline V gene. The CDR3 contains 16 residues. CDR3 loop: CASSRVGGAGTDTQYF. CDR3 DNA sequence: TGTGCCAGCAGCCGAGTCGGGGGGGCGGGCACAGATACGCAGTATTTT.

This rearrangement joins TRBV5-8 to TRBJ2-7; TRBD1 aligns across 9 bases. The CDR3 extends over 14 amino acids. Per the germline V gene, CDR1 is SGHTS and CDR2 is YDEGEE. Trimming removed 0 bases from V and 2 bases from J; junction bases left unmatched: 0. The CDR3 reads CASSLGTGAYEQYF. Written as DNA, the CDR3 is TGTGCCAGCAGCTTGGGGACAGGGGCCTACGAGCAGTACTTC.

The genes are TRBV9 and TRBJ2-1; 11 nucleotides match TRBD2. Per the germline V gene, CDR1 is SGDLS and CDR2 is YYNGEE. The CDR3 sequence is 16 residues long. Trimming at V came to 4 bases and at J to 9 bases, leaving 12 bases not matched to a gene. Written as DNA, the CDR3 is TGTGCCAGCAGCACGGACATCGGGACTAGCGGCCTTGAGCAGTTCTTC. Translation gives CASSTDIGTSGLEQFF.

The chain uses TRBV11-3 and TRBJ2-7; 13 nucleotides match TRBD2. Trimming cost V 4 bases and J 7 bases; bases outside gene matches: 10. The CDR3 runs 16 residues. Germline CDR1 reads SGHNT; CDR2 reads YENEEA. CDR3 sequence reads: CASSSSGTSGIKEQYF. The DNA for the CDR3 is TGTGCCAGCAGCTCCTCCGGGACTAGCGGGATTAAGGAGCAGTACTTC.

The J gene is TRBJ1-1, the V gene TRBV7-2, with a tentative D call TRBD1 (5 bases). Trimming pared 1 base from V and 10 bases from J, leaving 25 bases between. The CDR3 sequence is 17 residues long. The germline V gene has CDR1 SGHTA and CDR2 FQGNSA. CDR3 sequence: CASSLVATNSQGRGAFF. CDR3 nucleotide sequence: TGTGCCAGCAGCTTAGTCGCCACTAATAGCCAGGGTCGAGGAGCTTTCTTT.

The chain links TRBV9 to TRBJ2-5; TRBD2 agrees at 8 bases. The trim removed 6 bases at V and 1 base at J, leaving 2 bases unmatched. Germline-derived CDR1 and CDR2 are SGDLS and YYNGEE. The CDR3 length is 13 residues. CDR3 loop: CASTGGGQETQYF. The CDR3 DNA is TGTGCCAGCACCGGGGGGGGCCAAGAGACCCAGTACTTC.

The chain has TRBV10-3 and TRBJ2-3; tentatively, D is TRBD1 (5 bases). V lost 4 bases, J lost 0 bases, and 14 bases lay in between. The CDR3 is 16 amino acids. Germline-derived CDR1 and CDR2 are ENHRY and SYGVKD. CDR3 sequence: CAISGIGQGSTDTQYF. DNA for the CDR3: TGTGCCATCAGTGGTATCGGTCAGGGAAGCACAGATACGCAGTATTTT.

The V call is TRBV28, the J call TRBJ2-5; D is ambiguous. V was cut by 7 bases and J by 4 bases, with 13 bases left in between. CDR1 MDHEN and CDR2 SYDVKM come from the germline V gene. This CDR3 region has 13 residues. The CDR3, as DNA: TGTGCCAGCATCTCCCCCCCCTTAGAGACCCAGTACTTC. Encoded protein: CASISPPLETQYF.

The V and J genes are TRBV19 and TRBJ1-5, with unresolved D. Trimming left V 3 bases short and J 0 bases short, with 12 bases between. Germline CDR1 LNHDA, CDR2 SQIVND (reference sequence). This CDR3 spans 16 amino acids. The CDR3 spells CASSIMLAYSNQPQHF. The CDR3 DNA reads as TGTGCCAGTAGTATTATGTTAGCATATAGCAATCAGCCCCAGCATTTT. Based on the CDR3 plus reference TRBV19 and TRBJ1-5, the full variable domain is DGGITQSPKYLFRKEGQNVTLSCEQNLNHDAMYWYRQDPGQGLRLIYYSQIVNDFQKGDIAEGYSVSREKKESFPLTVTSAQKNPTAFYLCASSIMLAYSNQPQHFGDGTRLSIL.

CDR3 DNA: TGCGCCAGCCGAGCAAGGGGACTACTGTCCTACGAGCAGTACTTC. It yields the protein CASRARGLLSYEQYF. The chain couples TRBV5-1 to TRBJ2-7, with 7 bases lining up with TRBD2. Germline V gene lookup returns CDR1 SGHRS and CDR2 YFSETQ. The CDR3 runs to 15 residues. V shed 7 bases and J 1 base; nucleotides not matched to a gene: 11. Full variable domain (outside the CDR3, taken from reference TRBV5-1 and TRBJ2-7): KAGVTQTPRYLIKTRGQQVTLSCSPISGHRSVSWYQQTPGQGLQFLFEYFSETQRNKGNFPGRFSGRQFSNSRSEMNVSTLELGDSALYLCASRARGLLSYEQYFGPGTRLTVT.

This chain uses TRBV15 with TRBJ2-5; 10 nucleotides line up with TRBD1. CDR1 is LNHNV and CDR2 is YYDKDF in the germline V gene (reference sequence). Germline trimming cut 0 bases from V and 6 bases from J; bases unmatched to any gene: 4. The CDR3 extends over 15 amino acids. The CDR3 coding sequence is TGTGCCACCAGCAGAGATGGGACAGGGGATAAGACCCAGTACTTC. Protein: CATSRDGTGDKTQYF.

This clone was seen a few times. This chain joins TRBV30 and TRBJ1-1; D remains ambiguous. CDR1 is GTSNPN and CDR2 is SVGIG in the germline V gene (reference sequence). The ends were cut back, 3 bases at V and 1 base at J, with 9 bases in the middle. This CDR3 region has 13 residues. The chain's CDR3 is CAWSLLGNTEAFF. The CDR3 bases are TGTGCCTGGAGCTTACTCGGGAACACTGAAGCTTTCTTT.

The J gene is TRBJ1-2, the V gene TRBV6-1; D is uncertain. V lost 2 bases to trimming and J lost 8 bases, with 12 bases between them. The CDR3 spans 13 residues. CDR1 is MNHNS, CDR2 SASEGT, per germline. Here the CDR3 DNA reads TGTGCCAGCAGTGAACTCGAGGTCCTGGGCTACACCTTC. Translation: CASSELEVLGYTF.

This clone was detected once. The chain employs TRBV7-2 and TRBJ1-2; 8 bases are a match to TRBD1. This CDR3 is 13 amino acids long. Germline assignment: CDR1 SGHTA and CDR2 FQGNSA. The J segment lost 8 bases and the V segment lost 5 bases, leaving 7 bases of the junction unmatched. CDR3: CASSLDRGGGYTF. The CDR3 DNA sequence: TGTGCCAGCAGCCTAGACAGGGGTGGAGGCTACACCTTC.

V is TRBV11-2 and J is TRBJ2-7; 7 nucleotides agree with TRBD2. The CDR3 runs 15 residues. Germline CDR1 reads SGHAT; CDR2 reads FQNNGV. Trimming at V came to 1 base and at J to 0 bases, leaving 3 bases not matched to a gene. CDR3 amino acids: CASSLVGGSSYEQYF. The CDR3 DNA follows: TGTGCCAGCAGCTTAGTCGGCGGGAGCTCCTACGAGCAGTACTTC.

The rearrangement uses TRBV7-9 and TRBJ2-1; D may be TRBD2 (5 bases). Trimming took 0 bases from V and 12 from J, leaving 12 bases between them. The V gene's germline CDR1 is SEHNR and CDR2 FQNEAQ (reference sequence). This CDR3 is 13 amino acids long. The CDR3 nucleotides read TGTGCCAGCAGCTTAGCTAGTCCCGCGGGGCAGTTCTTC. Encoded protein: CASSLASPAGQFF.

The chain employs TRBV6-6 and TRBJ2-6; tentative D call: TRBD1 (6 bases). The CDR3 extends over 14 amino acids. Germline CDR1 reads MNHNY; CDR2 reads SVGAGI (reference sequence). Trimming took off 6 bases at V and 1 base at J, with 7 bases between the two ends. The CDR3 protein is CASRDSSGANVLTF. CDR3 coding DNA: TGTGCCAGCAGGGACAGTTCTGGGGCCAACGTCCTGACTTTC.

V gene TRBV10-2 combines with J gene TRBJ1-5; no clear D. Trimming cost V 0 bases and J 8 bases, with 5 bases left between them. The CDR3 extends over 12 amino acids. Germline CDR1 is WSHSY and CDR2 is SAAADI. CDR3 in amino acids: CASSESREPQHF. For the CDR3, the DNA is TGCGCCAGCAGTGAGTCGAGGGAGCCCCAGCATTTT.

This chain links TRBV11-3 with TRBJ2-1; 10 bases are a match to TRBD2. Unmatched junction bases numbered 8, after V lost 0 bases and J lost 6 bases. The CDR3 sequence is 17 residues long. Germline loops: CDR1 SGHNT, CDR2 YENEEA. The CDR3 protein is CASSLDRLAGVRNEQFF. Here the CDR3 DNA reads TGTGCCAGCAGCTTAGATAGGCTAGCGGGGGTGCGCAATGAGCAGTTCTTC.

The chain employs TRBV4-3 and TRBJ1-2; D possibly corresponds to TRBD1 (6 bases). Between the trimmed V and J ends, which lost 1 base and 4 bases, there was a span of 13 bases. Germline CDR1 is LGHNA and CDR2 is YSLEER. The CDR3 has 15 amino acids. The CDR3 loop is CASSQGFRTVYGYTF. CDR3 bases: TGCGCCAGCAGCCAAGGATTTCGGACAGTCTATGGCTACACCTTC.

The chain carries TRBV5-8 and TRBJ2-7; D possibly corresponds to TRBD2 (5 bases). The CDR3 runs 14 residues. The V and J ends lost 1 base and 0 bases respectively, with 8 bases between them. The germline CDR1 and CDR2 sequences are SGHTS and YDEGEE. CDR3 region: CASSLLGSSYEQYF. CDR3 nucleotide sequence: TGTGCCAGCAGCTTGTTGGGGAGCTCCTACGAGCAGTACTTC.

With regard to this clone: The junction shows a germline mismatch at one end, possibly a read error. CDR3 region: CASRRQGASPSYNEQFF. The CDR3 DNA sequence: TGTGCGAGTAGGAGACAGGGGGCCTCTCCTTCCTACAATGAGCAGTTCTTC. The chain combines TRBV19 with TRBJ2-1; 10 nucleotides line up with TRBD1. Germline V CDR1 and CDR2: LNHDA, SQIVND (reference sequence). The CDR3 has 17 amino acids.

CDR3 nucleotides: TGTGCCAGCTATAAAGGTACAGTGAACACTGAAGCTTTCTTT. Its translation: CASYKGTVNTEAFF. The chain employs TRBV6-1 and TRBJ1-1; D unclear. Between the trimmed V and J ends, which lost 8 bases and 0 bases, there was a span of 13 bases. This CDR3 comprises 14 residues. Germline V gives CDR1 MNHNS, CDR2 SASEGT.

The chain combines TRBV5-6 with TRBJ1-1; possibly TRBD1 for D (5 bases). Deletions cut 4 bases from V and 13 bases from J, with 26 bases between. Germline lookup yields CDR1 SGHDT and CDR2 YYEEEE. The CDR3 covers 15 residues. This CDR3 reads CASSPKQVRVQGGFF. CDR3 nucleotide sequence: TGTGCCAGCAGCCCGAAACAGGTTCGGGTCCAGGGAGGTTTCTTT.

V and J are TRBV7-2 and TRBJ2-1, with 7 bases fitting TRBD2. This CDR3 region has 16 residues. With V trimmed by 6 bases and J by 8 bases, 16 bases remained unmatched. Per germline, CDR1 SGHTA and CDR2 FQGNSA. As DNA, the CDR3 is TGTGCCAGCAGTAGAACAAGCGGGGCCGACGCGGATGAGCAGTTCTTC. This sequence encodes CASSRTSGADADEQFF.

This rearrangement joins TRBV5-8 to TRBJ1-2; TRBD1 matches 9 bases. J gave up 4 bases and V 4 bases, and 8 bases lay outside the gene matches. The CDR3 has 15 residues. In germline, CDR1 is SGHTS, CDR2 YDEGEE. CDR3 nucleotides: TGTGCCAGCAGCCTAGGGACAGGGCCTATCTATGGCTACACCTTC. Encoded protein: CASSLGTGPIYGYTF.